These 5 T cell receptor beta chains came from one sample sequenced in a study of post-analysis software for immune sequencing data. Study-wide results and caveats: In patients, TRBV5-6, TRBV5-1 and TRBV20-1 belonged to five TRBV segments found more frequently than in controls.

Included in the TCR beta cDNA libraries were unique molecular identifiers. TCRdb reprocessed the PCR reads via MiXCR and lists one record per CDR3 protein. The table lists fewer than 850,000 distinct CDR3 sequences, just under 30% of them singletons. Antigen specificity for these receptors is unknown. The sequencing sample was made of blood. These receptors came from a girl aged 5-17 years with multiple sclerosis.

This clonotype has more than one count but fewer than ten. This chain connects TRBV5-1 to TRBJ1-1; unclear D gene. V shed 4 bases and J shed 3 bases, with 7 bases lying between them. This CDR3 region has 12 residues. The germline CDR1 and CDR2 sequences are SGHRS and YFSETQ. The DNA of the CDR3 is TGCGCCAGCAGCGAGACTTACACTGAAGCTTTCTTT. This gives the protein CASSETYTEAFF.

The V call is TRBV4-1, the J call TRBJ2-7; D is unclear. Trimming stripped 0 bases from V and 7 bases from J, with 16 bases between. The CDR3 is 15 amino acids. Germline loops: CDR1 MGHRA, CDR2 YSYEKL. The CDR3 nucleotides are TGCGCCAGCAGCCAAGATCGGACCCACCTCAATGAGCAGTACTTC. Its translation is CASSQDRTHLNEQYF.

The chain employs TRBV6-6 and TRBJ1-2, with TRBD1 matching 8 bases. This CDR3 is built from 15 residues. Germline CDR1 reads MNHNY; CDR2 reads SVGAGI (reference sequence). The trim removed 8 bases at V and 1 base at J, leaving 9 bases unmatched. The CDR3: CASSTGAPFNYGYTF. The CDR3 DNA is TGTGCCAGCTCGACAGGGGCCCCCTTTAACTATGGCTACACCTTC.

The table lists this clonotype with a few counts. The rearrangement links TRBV5-1 to TRBJ2-1, with a tentative D call TRBD1 (6 bases). The CDR3 runs to 17 residues. Germline CDR1 reads SGHRS; CDR2 reads YFSETQ. Trimming left V 3 bases short and J 2 bases short, with 18 bases between. The CDR3 DNA sequence: TGCGCCAGCAGCTCTACAGGGTCACTTCCCCCCTACAATGAGCAGTTCTTC. This sequence encodes CASSSTGSLPPYNEQFF.

This clonotype has just one count. This chain joins TRBV18 and TRBJ2-4; TRBD2 matches at 9 bases. The CDR3 is 13 residues long. V lost 6 bases and J lost 8; bases outside the gene matches: 5. Germline assignment: CDR1 KGHSH and CDR2 LQKENI. The CDR3 DNA follows: TGTGCCAGCTCCCCGGGCGGGAGGGACATTCAGTACTTC. Residues: CASSPGGRDIQYF.